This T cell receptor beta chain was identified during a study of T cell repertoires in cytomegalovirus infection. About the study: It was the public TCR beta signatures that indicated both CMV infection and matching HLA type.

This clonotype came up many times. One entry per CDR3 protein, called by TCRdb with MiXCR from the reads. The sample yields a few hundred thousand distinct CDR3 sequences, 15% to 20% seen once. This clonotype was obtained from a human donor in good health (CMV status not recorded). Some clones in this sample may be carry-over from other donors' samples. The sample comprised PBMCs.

CDR3 sequence (DNA): TGTGCCAGCAGCGGGGGAGCGGGGGCCTACTACGAGCAGTACTTC. This encodes CASSGGAGAYYEQYF. The V and J genes are TRBV7-9 and TRBJ2-7; 8 bases are shared with TRBD2. The germline V gene encodes CDR1 SEHNR and CDR2 FQNEAQ (reference sequence). The CDR3 is 15 residues long. J lost 3 bases, V lost 5 bases, and 9 bases had no gene match.